The clone carrying this T cell receptor beta chain was recorded at least ten times. Its antigen is unknown. CDR3 size: 14 residues. Germline V CDR1 and CDR2: MNHNY, SVGAGI (reference sequence). Trimming left V 2 bases short and J 5 bases short, with 12 bases between. TCR beta CDR3 regions were amplified from RNA transcripts. HTBI primers were the set used in a first-round RT-PCR of the TCR CDR3. TCRdb used MiXCR to reprocess the multiplex PCR reads, holding one entry per CDR3 protein. The data show around 450,000 distinct CDR3 sequences, with less than 20% seen just once and 11% to 15% held by the top ten. Diagnosis of hyperthyroidism was new in patients aged 18 to 65, and its duration was under 2 months. Exclusion of patients followed from uncontrolled infection, other autoimmune disease, pregnancy or lactation. The sample belongs to a study of T cells in Graves' hyperthyroidism and ophthalmopathy.

Findings and limits, study-wide: A model built on 13 V-J features separated ophthalmopathy from stable hyperthyroidism. Most thyroid clonotypes that were expanded above 0.001 also turned up in blood.

The chain has TRBV6-6 and TRBJ1-1, with unresolved D. The sample was blood. This TCR came from a woman in her late teens or twenties with Graves' hyperthyroidism. The CDR3 loop is CASSYGPVGTEAFF. The DNA of the CDR3 is TGTGCCAGCAGTTACGGACCTGTGGGGACTGAAGCTTTCTTT.